The 9 T cell receptor beta chains below come from one sample, sequenced in a study of blood T cell repertoires in COVID-19. Sequencing used immunoSEQ multiplex PCR; TCRdb keeps in-frame clones, though not all of them. The repertoire holds around 140,000 clones, about 89% seen once, with approximately 4.3% in the top ten. Sequenced sample: peripheral blood. These receptor sequences come from a man aged 55 to 70 with COVID-19, enrolled during active disease.

The chain carries TRBV7-2 and TRBJ1-1; D is perhaps TRBD1 (6 bases). CDR3 size: 15 residues. V was trimmed by 4 bases and J by 2 bases, leaving 14 bases between them. Germline loops: CDR1 SGHTA, CDR2 FQGNSA. The CDR3 region is CASSSLGTPNTEAFF. CDR3 in DNA: TGTGCCAGCAGCTCCCTCGGGACACCTAACACTGAAGCTTTCTTT.

The chain combines TRBV19 with TRBJ1-1, with 7 bases that match TRBD1. The germline V gene has CDR1 LNHDA and CDR2 SQIVND (reference sequence). This CDR3 contains 14 residues. With 5 bases clipped from V and 4 bases from J, the junction kept 7 bases outside the gene matches. The CDR3 coding sequence is TGTGCCAGTAGTTCGACAGGGTCGGGCACTGAAGCTTTCTTT. Translated, it gives CASSSTGSGTEAFF. Combining the CDR3 with reference TRBV19 and TRBJ1-1 gives the whole variable domain DGGITQSPKYLFRKEGQNVTLSCEQNLNHDAMYWYRQDPGQGLRLIYYSQIVNDFQKGDIAEGYSVSREKKESFPLTVTSAQKNPTAFYLCASSSTGSGTEAFFGQGTRLTVV.

This clone was counted once. The V and J genes are TRBV18 and TRBJ2-1; the D gene is possibly TRBD2 (6 bases). This CDR3 is 14 amino acids long. The V gene lost 4 bases and the J gene lost 6 bases, with 13 bases spanning the gap. The germline V gene encodes CDR1 KGHSH and CDR2 LQKENI. The CDR3 loop reads CASSQAGSFNEQFF. The CDR3 DNA reads TGTGCCAGCTCACAGGCGGGGTCATTCAATGAGCAGTTCTTC.

The chain is built from TRBV6-5 and TRBJ2-3; 10 bases line up with TRBD2. The germline V gene has CDR1 MNHEY and CDR2 SVGAGI. The V and J ends lost 5 bases and 2 bases, in that order; junction bases with no gene match: 4. This CDR3 is built from 15 residues. CDR3 sequence reads: CASSLLAGVTDTQYF. In DNA form, the CDR3 reads TGTGCCAGCAGTCTTCTAGCGGGAGTCACAGATACGCAGTATTTT.

The genes are TRBV7-9 and TRBJ2-2; 8 bases are shared with TRBD1. The germline gives CDR1 SEHNR, CDR2 FQNEAQ (reference sequence). Unmatched junction bases numbered 10, after V lost 4 bases and J lost 6 bases. The CDR3 is 16 amino acids. The CDR3 loop reads CASSYGTGKGAGELFF. In DNA, the CDR3 is TGTGCCAGCAGCTATGGGACAGGCAAAGGCGCCGGGGAGCTGTTTTTT.

The chain joins TRBV7-6 to TRBJ1-1; D is unresolved. CDR3 size: 13 residues. V lost 3 bases, J lost 1 base, and 6 bases lay in between. The germline V gene has CDR1 SGHVS and CDR2 FNYEAQ. The CDR3 here is CASSFTANTEAFF. The CDR3 DNA sequence: TGTGCCAGCAGCTTTACTGCGAACACTGAAGCTTTCTTT.

The rearrangement uses TRBV28 and TRBJ2-3; weak D call: TRBD2 (5 bases). The CDR3 is made up of 15 amino acids. The germline gives CDR1 MDHEN, CDR2 SYDVKM. The V end lost 2 bases, the J end lost 0 bases, and 9 bases lay between the germline ends. The CDR3 reads CASSLVGSSTDTQYF. The CDR3 DNA reads TGTGCCAGCAGTTTAGTGGGGAGTAGCACAGATACGCAGTATTTT.

This sequence joins TRBV7-9 and TRBJ1-1; 9 bases agree with TRBD1. V lost 5 bases to trimming and J lost 5 bases; unmatched junction nucleotides: 9. This CDR3 has 15 residues. Per germline, CDR1 SEHNR and CDR2 FQNEAQ (reference sequence). CDR3 loop: CASSPWGQGRTEAFF. CDR3 coding DNA: TGTGCCAGCAGCCCGTGGGGACAGGGCCGGACTGAAGCTTTCTTT.

V usage is TRBV21-1 and J usage is TRBJ1-5; the D segment call TRBD1 is taken from the table without a DNA check. TRBV21-1 has pseudogene status. This CDR3 contains 17 residues. For the CDR3, the DNA is TGTGCCAGCAGCAAACCGCCGACAGGACCTCGTCGCGAGCCCCAGCATTTT. Encoded protein: CASSKPPTGPRREPQHF.